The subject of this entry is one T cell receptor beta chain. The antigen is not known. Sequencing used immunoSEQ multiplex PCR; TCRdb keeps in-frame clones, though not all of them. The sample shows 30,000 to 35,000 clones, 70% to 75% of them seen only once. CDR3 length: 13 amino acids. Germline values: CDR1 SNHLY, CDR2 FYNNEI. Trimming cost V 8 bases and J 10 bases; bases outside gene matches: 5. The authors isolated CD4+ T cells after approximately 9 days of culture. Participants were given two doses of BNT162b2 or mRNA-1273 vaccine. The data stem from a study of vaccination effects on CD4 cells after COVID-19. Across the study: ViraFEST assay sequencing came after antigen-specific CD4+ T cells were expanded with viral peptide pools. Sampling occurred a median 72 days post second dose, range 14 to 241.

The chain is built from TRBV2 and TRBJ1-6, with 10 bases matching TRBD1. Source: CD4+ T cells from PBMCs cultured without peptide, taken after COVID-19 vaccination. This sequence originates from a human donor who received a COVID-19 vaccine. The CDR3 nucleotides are TGTGCCAGCGGGGACAGGGGTCGGTCACCCCTCCACTTT. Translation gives CASGDRGRSPLHF.